This entry lists 25 T cell receptor beta chains sequenced from one sample in a study of metastatic and nonmetastatic thyroid tumors. TCRdb re-called the PCR reads with MiXCR. Here the sample spans some 5,000 clones, almost 35% being singletons. All patients reached thyroid surgery having received no treatment beforehand. Sequenced input: adjacent normal tissue. All receptors derive from a male donor with papillary thyroid cancer or a benign thyroid nodule (not recorded which). Some clones in this sample may be carry-over from other donors' samples.

This clone is classed as large. The chain uses TRBV20-1 and TRBJ1-1; D unresolved. With 8 bases removed from V and 1 base from J, the gap between germline ends came to 11 bases. Germline CDR1 DFQATT, CDR2 SNEGSKA (reference sequence). The CDR3 extends over 12 amino acids. The CDR3 spells CSSPPRNTEAFF. The CDR3, as DNA: TGCAGTTCCCCCCCCCGGAACACTGAAGCTTTCTTT.

This clone was recorded a few times. This chain joins TRBV12-3 or TRBV12-4 and TRBJ2-2; D is ambiguous. The CDR3 is made up of 14 amino acids. Trimming left V 5 bases short and J 3 bases short, with 10 bases between. CDR3 sequence reads: CASSPQAYTGELFF. In nucleotides, the CDR3 is TGTGCCAGCAGTCCTCAAGCCTACACCGGGGAGCTGTTTTTT.

The chain joins TRBV28 to TRBJ2-3; 7 nucleotides align to TRBD2. The V and J ends lost 4 bases and 2 bases, in that order; junction bases with no gene match: 9. The CDR3 length is 16 residues. Germline lookup yields CDR1 MDHEN and CDR2 SYDVKM. The CDR3, as DNA: TGTGCCAGCAGTTCGCCCTTGCGGGAGAACACAGATACGCAGTATTTT. Protein product: CASSSPLRENTDTQYF.

This clone has only a few counts. The chain recombines TRBV11-3 with TRBJ1-1, with D unclear. Germline assignment: CDR1 SGHNT and CDR2 YENEEA. This CDR3 is built from 12 residues. The ends were cut back, 3 bases at V and 7 bases at J, with 9 bases in the middle. The CDR3 DNA follows: TGTGCCAGCAGCTTCACAGCTTATGAAGCTTTCTTT. Protein product: CASSFTAYEAFF. The full variable domain, rest sourced from reference TRBV11-3 and TRBJ1-1, is EAGVVQSPRYKIIEKKQPVAFWCNPISGHNTLYWYLQNLGQGPELLIRYENEEAVDDSQLPKDRFSAERLKGVDSTLKIQPAELGDSAVYLCASSFTAYEAFFGQGTRLTVV.

The sample holds one count of this clone. Other nucleotide sequences in the sample specify the same CDR3. The chain combines TRBV20-1 with TRBJ2-1; D is unclear. Trimming removed 0 bases from V and 4 bases from J, with 10 bases in between. The length of the CDR3 is 14 residues. Germline CDR1 is DFQATT and CDR2 is SNEGSKA (reference sequence). CDR3 coding DNA: TGCAGTGCTAGAGATCTTAGGACGTACAATGAGCAGTTCTTC. This encodes CSARDLRTYNEQFF.

The chain has TRBV11-2 and TRBJ2-1; the D call may be TRBD1 or TRBD2 (5 bases each). CDR1 is SGHAT, CDR2 FQNNGV, per germline. This CDR3 is 18 amino acids long. V gave up 5 bases and J gave up 4 bases, with 24 bases separating them. The CDR3 is CASSEGPRLGRIYNEQFF. The CDR3 DNA reads TGTGCCAGCAGCGAAGGCCCCAGGTTGGGACGAATTTACAATGAGCAGTTCTTC. The full variable domain, completed using reference TRBV11-2 and TRBJ2-1, is EAGVAQSPRYKIIEKRQSVAFWCNPISGHATLYWYQQILGQGPKLLIQFQNNGVVDDSQLPKDRFSAERLKGVDSTLKIQPAKLEDSAVYLCASSEGPRLGRIYNEQFFGPGTRLTVL.

The chain links TRBV7-2 to TRBJ2-7; possible D gene TRBD2, 7 bases. This CDR3 is built from 15 residues. V was shortened by 1 base and J by 3 bases, with 13 bases between the two germline ends. The germline V gene has CDR1 SGHTA and CDR2 FQGNSA. The CDR3 bases are TGTGCCAGCAGCTTAGGGATAGGGGGGGGCTACGAGCAGTACTTC. This gives the protein CASSLGIGGGYEQYF. The full variable domain, rest sourced from reference TRBV7-2 and TRBJ2-7, is GAGVSQSPSNKVTEKGKDVELRCDPISGHTALYWYRQSLGQGLEFLIYFQGNSAPDKSGLPSDRFSAERTGGSVSTLTIQRTQQEDSAVYLCASSLGIGGGYEQYFGPGTRLTVT.

Relative to its sample, this clone is medium-sized. The chain combines TRBV20-1 with TRBJ1-1; TRBD1 is a possible D gene (6 bases). CDR3 length equals 12 residues. V lost 2 bases and J 6 bases, leaving 10 bases between the germline ends. Per germline, CDR1 DFQATT and CDR2 SNEGSKA (reference sequence). The CDR3 here is CSARSRGPEAFF. The CDR3 nucleotides read TGCAGTGCTAGATCCAGGGGCCCTGAAGCTTTCTTT.

This clone appeared a few times. V is TRBV6-1 and J is TRBJ1-2, with unresolved D. Trimming left V 8 bases short and J 0 bases short, with 16 bases between. This CDR3 contains 15 residues. CDR1 is MNHNS and CDR2 is SASEGT in the germline V gene. The CDR3 bases are TGTGCCAGCGGAGGATCGTCGGACTCTAACTATGGCTACACCTTC. This gives the protein CASGGSSDSNYGYTF.

This clone is classed as medium-sized. The same CDR3 arises from other DNA sequences in this sample as well. V usage is TRBV19 and J usage is TRBJ1-1; D not certain. The CDR3 has 13 residues. Germline V lookup: CDR1 LNHDA, CDR2 SQIVND (reference sequence). V lost 9 bases and J lost 1, with 12 bases in between. The CDR3 DNA reads TGTGCCAGCGTTGTGTCGGAGAACACTGAAGCTTTCTTT. This encodes CASVVSENTEAFF.

This clone is classed as medium-sized. V is TRBV27 and J is TRBJ2-3; 9 bases are shared with TRBD2. CDR1 and CDR2 (germline): MNHEY, SMNVEV (reference sequence). This CDR3 is built from 16 residues. Germline trimming cut 5 bases from V and 3 bases from J; bases unmatched to any gene: 9. The CDR3 is CASSPERSGGTDTQYF. The CDR3 nucleotides read TGTGCCAGCAGTCCCGAGAGGAGCGGGGGGACAGATACGCAGTATTTT.

This clone appeared a few times. The CDR3 DNA sequence: TGTGCCAGCAGTGATTCCCGGGCCTCCTACGAGCAGTACTTC. Protein: CASSDSRASYEQYF. The chain combines TRBV25-1 with TRBJ2-7; no clear D. The V gene lost 3 bases and the J gene lost 0 bases, with 9 bases spanning the gap. The CDR3 length is 14 residues. Germline lookup yields CDR1 MGHDK and CDR2 SYGVNS.

In its sample, this clone ranks as large. This rearrangement joins TRBV20-1 to TRBJ2-3; the D is unclear. Deletions cut 8 bases from V and 11 bases from J, with 14 bases between. This CDR3 has 10 residues. Germline CDR1 reads DFQATT; CDR2 reads SNEGSKA (reference sequence). DNA of the CDR3: TGCAGTACTGGGTCATTGGAGCAGTATTTT. Its translation: CSTGSLEQYF.

In this sample, this clone turned up once. V and J are TRBV20-1 and TRBJ2-4, with D possibly called TRBD1 or TRBD2 (5 bases each). The CDR3 is 15 residues long. V dropped 1 base and J dropped 0 bases, with 10 bases sitting between them. CDR1 is DFQATT, CDR2 SNEGSKA, per germline (reference sequence). The CDR3 coding sequence is TGCAGTGCTAGAGGGGACGGAAAAGCCAAAAACATTCAGTACTTC. Translation: CSARGDGKAKNIQYF.

The rearrangement links TRBV20-1 to TRBJ1-1; 9 positions match TRBD1. Per the germline V gene, CDR1 is DFQATT and CDR2 is SNEGSKA (reference sequence). CDR3 length: 14 residues. Trimming at V came to 3 bases and at J to 8 bases, leaving 10 bases not matched to a gene. CDR3 sequence (DNA): TGCAGTGCTAGGAAACAGGGGGCGAGTTCCGAAGCTTTCTTT. This encodes CSARKQGASSEAFF.

The CDR3 loop is CASSTTGGLFRLYYSPLHF. The CDR3 coding sequence is TGTGCCAGCAGTACGACAGGGGGCCTTTTTCGGCTATATTATTCACCCCTCCACTTT. The rearrangement links TRBV6-2 or TRBV6-3 to TRBJ1-6, with 10 bases lining up with TRBD1. CDR3 length: 19 residues. Germline values: CDR1 MNHEY, CDR2 SVGEGT. V gave up 5 bases and J gave up 8 bases; unmatched junction bases: 18.

For the CDR3, the DNA is TGTGCCAGCACTCAGGGTCTCGGCTCTGGGGCCAACGTCCTGACTTTC. Protein: CASTQGLGSGANVLTF. The chain carries TRBV28 and TRBJ2-6; D might be TRBD1 (5 bases). V lost 7 bases to trimming and J lost 0 bases, with 13 bases between them. Germline CDR1 and CDR2: MDHEN and SYDVKM. The CDR3 has 16 amino acids.

A note on this clone: At one boundary the junction diverges from the germline segment, which might be a read error. The rearrangement uses TRBV6-9 and TRBJ1-3; D is undetermined. CDR1 is MNHGY and CDR2 is SVAAGI in the germline V gene. This CDR3 is built from 15 residues. The CDR3 is CARSNDISSGNTIFF. In DNA form, the CDR3 reads TGTGCCAGGAGTAACGACATAAGCTCTGGAAACACCATATTTTTT.

This clone has a handful of counts. This chain connects TRBV6-5 to TRBJ2-1; D call uncertain. The CDR3 totals 14 residues. The V end was cut by 0 bases, the J end by 4 bases, with 7 bases between. CDR1 is MNHEY, CDR2 SVGAGI, per germline. CDR3 in DNA: TGTGCCAGCAGTTACTCGGCGGCTTACAATGAGCAGTTCTTC. The encoded protein is CASSYSAAYNEQFF.

This clone was detected a few times. The V call is TRBV7-2, the J call TRBJ2-2; D is uncertain. V was clipped by 1 base and J by 6 bases, with 3 bases between them. Per the germline V gene, CDR1 is SGHTA and CDR2 is FQGNSA. There are 12 residues in the CDR3. The CDR3 DNA is TGTGCCAGCAGCTTAGGGCCCGGGGAGCTGTTTTTT. Its translation: CASSLGPGELFF.

Sample share makes this clone large (0.1 to 1%). The genes are TRBV7-6 and TRBJ2-7; possible D gene TRBD1, 6 bases. CDR3 length equals 11 residues. CDR1 is SGHVS and CDR2 is FNYEAQ in the germline V gene. The V gene lost 5 bases and the J gene lost 7 bases, with 9 bases spanning the gap. The CDR3 protein is CASSTGTEQYF. Here the CDR3 DNA reads TGTGCCAGCAGCACAGGGACAGAGCAGTACTTC.

In regard to this clone: The junction departs from the called germline gene at one end, perhaps through a read error. V and J are TRBV5-1 and TRBJ2-1; D gene uncertain. Germline loops: CDR1 SGHRS, CDR2 YFSETQ. The CDR3 is made up of 16 amino acids. Here the CDR3 DNA reads TGCGCCAGCAGCTCGGAGCAGTCGGCACGCTCCAATGAGCATTTCTTC. It specifies CASSSEQSARSNEHFF.

This clone is medium-sized (0.01 to 0.1%) within its sample. V usage is TRBV5-1 and J usage is TRBJ2-1; D is unresolved. The CDR3 runs 16 residues. V was cut by 0 bases and J by 6 bases, with 16 bases left in between. CDR1 SGHRS and CDR2 YFSETQ come from the germline V gene. CDR3 in DNA: TGCGCCAGCAGCTTGGAGCAGGCGGCACGCTCCAATGAGCAGTTCTTC. It codes for CASSLEQAARSNEQFF.

The genes are TRBV20-1 and TRBJ2-7; 16 nucleotides match TRBD2. The trim removed 7 bases at V and 3 bases at J, leaving 12 bases unmatched. The CDR3 is made up of 17 amino acids. Germline assignment: CDR1 DFQATT and CDR2 SNEGSKA (reference sequence). CDR3 amino acids: CSGTGTSGGATGYEQYF. CDR3 sequence (DNA): TGCAGTGGAACCGGGACTAGCGGGGGGGCTACGGGCTACGAGCAGTACTTC.

The chain carries TRBV19 and TRBJ2-7, with 9 bases matching TRBD1. Germline-derived CDR1 and CDR2 are LNHDA and SQIVND (reference sequence). After removal of 3 bases from V and 5 bases from J, the junction contained 11 bases not matched to a gene. The CDR3 consists of 16 residues. The CDR3 coding sequence is TGTGCCAGTAGTATTTATTTGGGACAGGGTTCCCACGAGCAGTACTTC. Its protein is CASSIYLGQGSHEQYF.